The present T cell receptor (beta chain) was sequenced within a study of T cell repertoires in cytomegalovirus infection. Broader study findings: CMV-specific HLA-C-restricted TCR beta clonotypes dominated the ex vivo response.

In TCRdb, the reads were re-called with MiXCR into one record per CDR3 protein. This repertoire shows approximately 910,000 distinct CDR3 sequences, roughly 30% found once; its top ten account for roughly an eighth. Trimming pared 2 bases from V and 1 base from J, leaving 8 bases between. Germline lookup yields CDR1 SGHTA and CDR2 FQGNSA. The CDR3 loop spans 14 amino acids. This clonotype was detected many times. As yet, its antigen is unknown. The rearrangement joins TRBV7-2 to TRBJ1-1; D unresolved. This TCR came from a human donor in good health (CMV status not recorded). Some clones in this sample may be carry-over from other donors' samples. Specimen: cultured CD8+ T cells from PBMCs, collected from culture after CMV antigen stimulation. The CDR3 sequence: CASSLLSANTEAFF. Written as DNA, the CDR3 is TGTGCCAGCAGCTTACTTTCGGCGAACACTGAAGCTTTCTTT. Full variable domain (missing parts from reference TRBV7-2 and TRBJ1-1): GAGVSQSPSNKVTEKGKDVELRCDPISGHTALYWYRQSLGQGLEFLIYFQGNSAPDKSGLPSDRFSAERTGGSVSTLTIQRTQQEDSAVYLCASSLLSANTEAFFGQGTRLTVV.